This T cell receptor (beta chain) is drawn from a study of T cells in Graves' hyperthyroidism and ophthalmopathy. Study-level points and caveats: Among thyroid clonotypes expanded above 0.001, most also appeared in blood. Before onset, ophthalmopathy was predicted by the model a median around 6 months earlier.

TCR beta CDR3 regions were amplified from RNA transcripts. First-round RT-PCR of the TCR CDR3 relied on the HTBI primer set. TCRdb processed the multiplex PCR reads anew with MiXCR; each CDR3 protein has one entry. The sample contains about 290,000 distinct CDR3 sequences, around a sixth of which appear only once. Trimming pared 8 bases from V and 10 bases from J, leaving 18 bases between. Germline loops: CDR1 SNHLY, CDR2 FYNNEI. There are 14 residues in the CDR3. This clonotype has ten or more counts. The antigen is undetermined. Exclusion of patients followed from uncontrolled infection, other autoimmune disease, pregnancy or lactation.

The chain combines TRBV2 with TRBJ1-6, with a tentative D call TRBD1 (5 bases). This TCR derives from a man aged 25 to 40 with Graves' hyperthyroidism. Sample: blood. The CDR3: CASGKGTLESPLHF. The CDR3 DNA is TGTGCCAGCGGTAAAGGGACGTTAGAATCACCCCTCCACTTT.